Sequencing of this TCR beta chain was carried out in a study of tumor-infiltrating lymphocytes in primary liver carcinoma. Investigators took RNA and DNA out together from 20-30 mg of unsorted bulk tissue. Every single tumor sample held over 85% viable tumor cells. This clonotype was found many times. A constant-region primer primed TCR beta cDNA synthesis from about 0.45 ug of total RNA. What produced the TCR beta libraries was three nested multiplex PCR rounds using slightly modified ARM-PCR. Amplification in the first two PCR rounds was performed using TRBV1-TRBV30 forward primers and a C-beta reverse primer for about 10 cycles each. TCRdb itself ran the multiplex PCR reads through MiXCR, one entry per CDR3 protein. The table includes some 120,000 distinct CDR3 sequences, 64% detected once. Germline V gives CDR1 MNHEY, CDR2 SVGAGI. This CDR3 spans 14 amino acids. Trimming stripped 2 bases from V and 5 bases from J, with 12 bases between.

This sequence originates from an older woman with primary liver carcinoma and hepatitis B virus infection. The sequencing input was liver tumor tissue from sampling region 3. This sample's subset: tumor region T3, left-lateral pole. This chain joins TRBV6-5 and TRBJ2-5; D is possibly TRBD1 (5 bases). CDR3 residues: CASSYPGRVETQYF. CDR3 DNA: TGTGCCAGCAGTTACCCCGGCAGGGTCGAGACCCAGTACTTC.